Shown below are 2 T cell receptor beta chains from a single sample sequenced in a study of T cell repertoires in aging, cancer and after chemotherapy. Amplification of TCR beta used genomic DNA extracted from peripheral blood. Multiplex touch-down PCR with TRB-A/B primers amplified rearranged V-D-J TRB sequences. MiXCR, run by TCRdb on the multiplex PCR reads, gives a single entry per CDR3 protein. The sample carries around 2,300 distinct CDR3 sequences, around 30% recorded once. Sequenced sample: blood. The receptors stem from a human donor with a solid tumor.

This clonotype ranks as large. This rearrangement joins TRBV6-5 to TRBJ2-5; TRBD1 or TRBD2 may be the D gene (5 bases each). This CDR3 spans 12 amino acids. Trimming left V 8 bases short and J 5 bases short, with 12 bases between. Germline CDR1 MNHEY, CDR2 SVGAGI. CDR3 sequence: CASRDDGETQYF. For the CDR3, the DNA is TGTGCCAGCCGGGACGACGGTGAGACCCAGTACTTC.

In its sample, this clonotype ranks as medium-sized. The V call is TRBV15, the J call TRBJ2-6; either TRBD1 or TRBD2 may fit D (5 bases each). Trimming removed 1 base at V and 2 bases at J, with 12 bases between. The CDR3 consists of 17 residues. CDR1 is LNHNV and CDR2 is YYDKDF in the germline V gene (reference sequence). The CDR3 nucleotides are TGTGCCACCAGCAGAGGAAACTCGGGACCTGGGGCCAACGTCCTGACTTTC. It yields the protein CATSRGNSGPGANVLTF. Full variable domain (missing parts from reference TRBV15 and TRBJ2-6): DAMVIQNPRYQVTQFGKPVTLSCSQTLNHNVMYWYQQKSSQAPKLLFHYYDKDFNNEADTPDNFQSRRPNTSFCFLDIRSPGLGDTAMYLCATSRGNSGPGANVLTFGAGSRLTVL.